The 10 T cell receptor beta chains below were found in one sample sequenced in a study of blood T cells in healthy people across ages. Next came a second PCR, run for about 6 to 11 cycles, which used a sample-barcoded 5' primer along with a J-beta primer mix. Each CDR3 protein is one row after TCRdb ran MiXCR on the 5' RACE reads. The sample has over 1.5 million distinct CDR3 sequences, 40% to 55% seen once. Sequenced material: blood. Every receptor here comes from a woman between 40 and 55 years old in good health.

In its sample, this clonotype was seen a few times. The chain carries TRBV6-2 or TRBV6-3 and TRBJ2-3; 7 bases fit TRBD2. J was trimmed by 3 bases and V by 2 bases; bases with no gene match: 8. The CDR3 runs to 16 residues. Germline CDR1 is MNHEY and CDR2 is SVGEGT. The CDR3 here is CASSYPSPGLTDTQYF. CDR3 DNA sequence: TGTGCCAGCAGTTACCCCTCGCCGGGACTAACAGATACGCAGTATTTT.

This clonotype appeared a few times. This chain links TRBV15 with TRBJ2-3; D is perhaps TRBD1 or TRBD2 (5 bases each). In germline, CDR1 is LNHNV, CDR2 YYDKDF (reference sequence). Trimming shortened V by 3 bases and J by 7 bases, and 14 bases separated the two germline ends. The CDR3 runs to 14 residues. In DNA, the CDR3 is TGTGCCACCAGCAGCCACGACGGGGCGAATACGCAGTATTTT. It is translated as CATSSHDGANTQYF.

Here the CDR3 DNA reads TGCAGCGTTGAACTTTTTGAGAATCAGCCCCAGCATTTT. Translation gives CSVELFENQPQHF. The chain combines TRBV29-1 with TRBJ1-5, with D unclear. V was clipped by 2 bases and J by 4 bases, with 9 bases between them. Germline values: CDR1 SQVTM, CDR2 ANQGSEA. The CDR3 covers 13 residues.

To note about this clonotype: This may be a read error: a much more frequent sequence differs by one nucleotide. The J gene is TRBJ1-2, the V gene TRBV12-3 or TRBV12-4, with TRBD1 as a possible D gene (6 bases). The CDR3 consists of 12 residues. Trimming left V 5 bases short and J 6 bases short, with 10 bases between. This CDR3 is CASSITGNGYTF. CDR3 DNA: TGTGCCAGCAGTATAACAGGGAATGGCTACACCTTC.

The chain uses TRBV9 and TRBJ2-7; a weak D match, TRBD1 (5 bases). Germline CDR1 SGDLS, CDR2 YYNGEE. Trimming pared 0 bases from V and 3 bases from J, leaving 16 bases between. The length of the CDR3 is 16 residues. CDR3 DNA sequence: TGTGCCAGCAGCGTAGGTCCCACGGACAACGACTACGAGCAGTACTTC. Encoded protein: CASSVGPTDNDYEQYF.

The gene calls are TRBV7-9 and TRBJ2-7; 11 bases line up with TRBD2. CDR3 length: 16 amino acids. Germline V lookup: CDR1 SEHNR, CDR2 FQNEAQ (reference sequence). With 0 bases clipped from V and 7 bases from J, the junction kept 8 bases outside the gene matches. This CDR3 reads CASSLASGGARNEQYF. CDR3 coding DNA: TGTGCCAGCAGCTTAGCTAGCGGGGGGGCGCGGAATGAGCAGTACTTC.

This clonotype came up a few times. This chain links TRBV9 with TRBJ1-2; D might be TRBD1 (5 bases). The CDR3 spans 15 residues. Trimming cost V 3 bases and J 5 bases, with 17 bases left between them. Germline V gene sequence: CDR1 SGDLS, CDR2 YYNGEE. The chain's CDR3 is CASSARGTDKYGYTF. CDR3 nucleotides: TGTGCCAGCAGCGCCCGGGGGACGGATAAATATGGCTACACCTTC.

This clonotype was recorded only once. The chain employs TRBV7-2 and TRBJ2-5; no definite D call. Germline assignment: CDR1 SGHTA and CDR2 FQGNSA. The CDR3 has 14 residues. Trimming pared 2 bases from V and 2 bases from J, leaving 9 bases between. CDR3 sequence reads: CASSLNRLQETQYF. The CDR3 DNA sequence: TGTGCCAGCAGCTTAAATCGGTTACAAGAGACCCAGTACTTC.

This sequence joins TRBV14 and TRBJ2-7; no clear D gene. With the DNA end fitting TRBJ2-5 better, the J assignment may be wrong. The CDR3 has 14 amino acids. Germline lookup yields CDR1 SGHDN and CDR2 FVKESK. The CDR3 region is CASSPFFLQETQYF. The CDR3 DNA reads TGTGCCAGCAGTCCGTTTTTCCTGCAAGAGACCCAGTACTTC.

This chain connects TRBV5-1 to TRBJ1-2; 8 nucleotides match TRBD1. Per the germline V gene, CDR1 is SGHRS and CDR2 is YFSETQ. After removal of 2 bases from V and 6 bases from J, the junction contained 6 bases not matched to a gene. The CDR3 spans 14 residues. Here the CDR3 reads CASSFGQGMDGYTF. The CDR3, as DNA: TGCGCCAGCAGCTTCGGACAGGGCATGGATGGCTACACCTTC.